One sample yielded the 19 T cell receptor beta chains listed below, sequenced in a study of blood T cell repertoires in COVID-19. Data came from immunoSEQ multiplex PCR; TCRdb stores just in-frame clones and leaves some out. The repertoire holds fewer than 100,000 clones, with approximately 87% as singletons. Sequencing input: peripheral blood. Source of these receptors: a human donor with acute or convalescent COVID-19. The donor label of this sample is uncertain.

The chain couples TRBV19 to TRBJ2-2; D ambiguous. Trimming cost V 7 bases and J 6 bases, with 9 bases left between them. Germline lookup yields CDR1 LNHDA and CDR2 SQIVND (reference sequence). This CDR3 is 12 amino acids long. CDR3 protein: CASNIRSGELFF. The CDR3 DNA follows: TGTGCCAGTAACATCAGGTCCGGGGAGCTGTTTTTT.

V usage is TRBV14 and J usage is TRBJ2-1; 12 bases align to TRBD2. Looked up from germline, CDR1 is SGHDN and CDR2 is FVKESK. This CDR3 spans 15 amino acids. V lost 5 bases, J lost 7 bases, and 6 bases stayed unmatched. For the CDR3, the DNA is TGTGCCAGCAGCAACGGACTAGCGGGGATGAATGAGCAGTTCTTC. Protein sequence: CASSNGLAGMNEQFF.

This chain joins TRBV7-2 and TRBJ1-3, with D maybe TRBD1 (6 bases). Trimming left V 5 bases short and J 4 bases short, with 15 bases between. Germline loops: CDR1 SGHTA, CDR2 FQGNSA. The CDR3 is made up of 15 amino acids. CDR3 in amino acids: CASSITGLPGNTIYF. CDR3 in DNA: TGTGCCAGCAGCATAACAGGGTTGCCGGGAAACACCATATATTTT.

This clone occurred once. The rearrangement uses TRBV24-1 and TRBJ2-7; TRBD2 aligns across 7 bases. Germline lookup yields CDR1 KGHDR and CDR2 SFDVKD. This CDR3 has 16 amino acids. J gave up 0 bases and V 3 bases, and 7 bases lay outside the gene matches. The CDR3 is CATSDGASGLSYEQYF. As DNA, the CDR3 is TGTGCCACCAGTGATGGAGCTAGCGGACTCTCCTACGAGCAGTACTTC.

The V call is TRBV21-1, the J call TRBJ1-2. TRBV21-1 is a documented pseudogene. The CDR3 is 15 residues long. The DNA for the CDR3 is TGTGCCAGCAGCCACGCGGCAGATTCTAACTATGGCTACACCTTC. Residues: CASSHAADSNYGYTF.

The chain employs TRBV19 and TRBJ2-7; D is perhaps TRBD1 (6 bases). V shed 2 bases and J shed 0 bases, with 8 bases lying between them. The CDR3 is 14 residues long. Germline CDR1 reads LNHDA; CDR2 reads SQIVND (reference sequence). The chain's CDR3 is CASSIQGTSYEQYF. The CDR3 DNA reads as TGTGCCAGTAGTATACAGGGGACCTCCTACGAGCAGTACTTC.

The rearrangement links TRBV6-5 to TRBJ1-3, with 7 bases aligning to TRBD1. This CDR3 is 14 amino acids long. J gave up 3 bases and V 8 bases, and 7 bases lay outside the gene matches. Germline lookup yields CDR1 MNHEY and CDR2 SVGAGI. The DNA of the CDR3 is TGTGCCAGCTTTCCCGGGACAGTTGGAAACACCATATATTTT. Amino acids: CASFPGTVGNTIYF.

This clone was picked up a small number of times. Other nucleotide sequences from this sample produce the same CDR3. This chain connects TRBV27 to TRBJ1-3; TRBD1 is a possible D gene (5 bases). The CDR3 sequence is 16 residues long. Germline V gene lookup returns CDR1 MNHEY and CDR2 SMNVEV (reference sequence). Trimming left V 3 bases short and J 0 bases short, with 12 bases between. DNA of the CDR3: TGTGCCAGCAGTTTCGGAGGGACCAACTCTGGAAACACCATATATTTT. It specifies CASSFGGTNSGNTIYF.

The chain has TRBV5-6 and TRBJ1-5; 9 bases agree with TRBD1. This CDR3 is built from 15 residues. Germline CDR1 SGHDT, CDR2 YYEEEE. Trimming removed 0 bases from V and 3 bases from J; junction bases left unmatched: 1. The CDR3 DNA follows: TGTGCCAGCAGCTTGGGGGACAGGGACAATCAGCCCCAGCATTTT. The encoded protein is CASSLGDRDNQPQHF.

The V call is TRBV5-5, the J call TRBJ1-4, with D perhaps TRBD1 (6 bases). Trimming left V 0 bases short and J 6 bases short, with 12 bases between. There are 15 residues in the CDR3. The germline V gene encodes CDR1 SGHKS and CDR2 YYEKEE (reference sequence). The CDR3 is CASSLVFEGDEKLFF. The CDR3 DNA sequence: TGTGCCAGCAGCTTGGTATTCGAGGGGGATGAAAAACTGTTTTTT.

The V and J genes are TRBV6-2 or TRBV6-3 and TRBJ1-5, with a weak D call TRBD1 (6 bases). CDR1 MNHEY and CDR2 SVGEGT come from the germline V gene. V lost 4 bases and J 3 bases, leaving 13 bases between the germline ends. This CDR3 has 15 amino acids. The CDR3 here is CASSSTGQSNQPQHF. The DNA for the CDR3 is TGTGCCAGCAGTTCAACCGGACAGTCCAATCAGCCCCAGCATTTT.

This clone has a handful of counts. The chain uses TRBV25-1 and TRBJ2-7; a possible D gene is TRBD1 (5 bases). CDR1 and CDR2 (germline): MGHDK, SYGVNS. The CDR3 loop spans 14 amino acids. Between the trimmed V and J ends, which lost 4 bases and 2 bases, there was a span of 12 bases. The CDR3 bases are TGTGCCAGCAGTGTTACAGGTCTTCCCTACGAGCAGTACTTC. It yields the protein CASSVTGLPYEQYF.

The rearrangement links TRBV18 to TRBJ1-1; perhaps TRBD1 as D (5 bases). Germline V lookup: CDR1 KGHSH, CDR2 LQKENI. The CDR3 runs 16 residues. V lost 2 bases and J 3 bases, leaving 16 bases between the germline ends. CDR3 loop: CASSPKGFPGDTEAFF. The CDR3, as DNA: TGTGCCAGCTCACCAAAGGGGTTCCCGGGTGACACTGAAGCTTTCTTT.

The chain has TRBV15 and TRBJ1-2; the D is unclear. V shed 0 bases and J shed 4 bases, with 9 bases lying between them. This CDR3 is built from 14 residues. Per the germline V gene, CDR1 is LNHNV and CDR2 is YYDKDF (reference sequence). CDR3 DNA: TGTGCCACCAGCAGAGACAGGCTCCTCTATGGCTACACCTTC. Amino acids: CATSRDRLLYGYTF.

The V call is TRBV2, the J call TRBJ2-5; TRBD2 might be the D (6 bases). The CDR3 runs 13 residues. Germline CDR1 is SNHLY and CDR2 is FYNNEI. V lost 7 bases to trimming and J lost 0 bases, with 9 bases between them. The CDR3 reads CASNGGYQETQYF. CDR3 nucleotide sequence: TGTGCCAGCAATGGGGGGTACCAAGAGACCCAGTACTTC.

The chain joins TRBV7-2 to TRBJ1-2; 7 bases are a match to TRBD1. The germline gives CDR1 SGHTA, CDR2 FQGNSA. The CDR3 contains 16 residues. V shed 2 bases, J shed 0 bases, and the junction held 6 bases outside the gene matches. DNA of the CDR3: TGTGCCAGCAGCTTAAGGGCAGGGGGTACTAACTATGGCTACACCTTC. Protein sequence: CASSLRAGGTNYGYTF. The full variable domain, completed using reference TRBV7-2 and TRBJ1-2, is GAGVSQSPSNKVTEKGKDVELRCDPISGHTALYWYRQSLGQGLEFLIYFQGNSAPDKSGLPSDRFSAERTGGSVSTLTIQRTQQEDSAVYLCASSLRAGGTNYGYTFGSGTRLTVV.

The V call is TRBV13, the J call TRBJ2-1; 8 bases line up with TRBD1. CDR3 length equals 14 residues. The germline V gene has CDR1 PRHDT and CDR2 FYEKMQ (reference sequence). J gave up 9 bases and V 5 bases, and 9 bases lay outside the gene matches. DNA of the CDR3: TGTGCCAGCAGCACCCGGACAGGGTGGGGTGAGCAGTTCTTC. It is translated as CASSTRTGWGEQFF.

Relative to its sample, this clone is medium-sized. The J gene is TRBJ1-2, the V gene TRBV6-5, with D perhaps TRBD1 (5 bases). This CDR3 has 14 residues. Germline V gene data show CDR1 as MNHEY and CDR2 as SVGAGI. V lost 2 bases to trimming and J lost 8 bases, with 15 bases between them. CDR3 region: CASSYQGGTGGYTF. DNA of the CDR3: TGTGCCAGCAGTTACCAGGGCGGGACGGGAGGCTACACCTTC.

As regards this clone: The same CDR3 is also encoded by other DNA sequences in this sample. The chain carries TRBV2 and TRBJ1-1; D is unclear. With 3 bases removed from V and 0 bases from J, the gap between germline ends came to 5 bases. Germline V CDR1 and CDR2: SNHLY, FYNNEI. The CDR3 totals 13 residues. The CDR3 here is CASSDLVNTEAFF. CDR3 in DNA: TGTGCCAGCAGTGACTTAGTGAACACTGAAGCTTTCTTT.